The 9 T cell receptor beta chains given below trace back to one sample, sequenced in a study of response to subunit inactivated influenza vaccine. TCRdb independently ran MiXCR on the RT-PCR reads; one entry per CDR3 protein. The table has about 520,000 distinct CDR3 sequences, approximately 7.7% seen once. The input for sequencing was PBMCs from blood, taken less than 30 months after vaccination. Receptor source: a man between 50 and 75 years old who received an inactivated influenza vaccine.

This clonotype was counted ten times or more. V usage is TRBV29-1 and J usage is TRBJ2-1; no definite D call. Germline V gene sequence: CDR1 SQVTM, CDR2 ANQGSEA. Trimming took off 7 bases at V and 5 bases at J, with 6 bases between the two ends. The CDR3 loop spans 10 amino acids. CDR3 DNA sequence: TGCAGCGGTGCTCACAATGAGCAGTTCTTC. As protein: CSGAHNEQFF.

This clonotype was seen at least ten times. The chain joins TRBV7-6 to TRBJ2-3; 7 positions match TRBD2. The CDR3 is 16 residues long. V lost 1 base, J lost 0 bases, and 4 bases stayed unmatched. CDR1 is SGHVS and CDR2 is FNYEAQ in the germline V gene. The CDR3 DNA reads TGTGCCAGCAGCTTAGTAGCGGGTGCTAGCACAGATACGCAGTATTTT. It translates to CASSLVAGASTDTQYF.

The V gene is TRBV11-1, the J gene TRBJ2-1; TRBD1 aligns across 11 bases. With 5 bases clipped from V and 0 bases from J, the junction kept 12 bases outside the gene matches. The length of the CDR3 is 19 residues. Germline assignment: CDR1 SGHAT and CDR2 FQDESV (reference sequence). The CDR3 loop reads CASSPGTGGLKSSYNEQFF. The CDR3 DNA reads TGTGCCAGCAGCCCCGGGACAGGGGGGTTGAAGAGCTCCTACAATGAGCAGTTCTTC. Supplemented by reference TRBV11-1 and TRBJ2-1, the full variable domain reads EAEVAQSPRYKITEKSQAVAFWCDPISGHATLYWYRQILGQGPELLVQFQDESVVDDSQLPKDRFSAERLKGVDSTLKIQPAELGDSAMYLCASSPGTGGLKSSYNEQFFGPGTRLTVL.

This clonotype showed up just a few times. The CDR3 loop is CSARVLAGPNTGELFF. The CDR3 region has the DNA TGCAGTGCTAGAGTCTTAGCGGGACCGAACACCGGGGAGCTGTTTTTT. The V and J genes are TRBV20-1 and TRBJ2-2; 8 bases map to TRBD2. Trimming cost V 1 base and J 0 bases; bases outside gene matches: 4. CDR3 length equals 16 residues. Germline CDR1 and CDR2: DFQATT and SNEGSKA (reference sequence).

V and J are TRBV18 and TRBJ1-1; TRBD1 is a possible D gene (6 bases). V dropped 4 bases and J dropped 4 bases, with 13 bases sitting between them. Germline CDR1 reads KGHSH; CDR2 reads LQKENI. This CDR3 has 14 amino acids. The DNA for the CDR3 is TGTGCCAGCTCACTGCAGGGGAGGAGCACTGAAGCTTTCTTT. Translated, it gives CASSLQGRSTEAFF.

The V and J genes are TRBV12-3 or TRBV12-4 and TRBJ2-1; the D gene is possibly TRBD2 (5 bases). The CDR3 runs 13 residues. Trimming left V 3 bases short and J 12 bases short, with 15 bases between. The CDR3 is CASSFGAGGGQFF. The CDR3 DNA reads TGTGCCAGCAGTTTCGGAGCCGGAGGAGGGCAGTTCTTC.

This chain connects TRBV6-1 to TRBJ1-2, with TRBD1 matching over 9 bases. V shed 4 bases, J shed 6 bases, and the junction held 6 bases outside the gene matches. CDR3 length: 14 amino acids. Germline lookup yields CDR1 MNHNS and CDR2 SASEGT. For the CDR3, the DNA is TGTGCCAGCAGTGCCCCGACAGGGGGGGATGGCTACACCTTC. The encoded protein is CASSAPTGGDGYTF.

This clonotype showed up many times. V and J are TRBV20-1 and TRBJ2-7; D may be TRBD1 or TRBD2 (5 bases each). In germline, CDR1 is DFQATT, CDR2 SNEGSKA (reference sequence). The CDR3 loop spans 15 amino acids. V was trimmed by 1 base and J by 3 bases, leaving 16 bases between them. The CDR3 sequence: CSARVFGTGDYEQYF. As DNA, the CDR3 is TGCAGTGCTAGAGTATTCGGGACGGGTGACTACGAGCAGTACTTC.

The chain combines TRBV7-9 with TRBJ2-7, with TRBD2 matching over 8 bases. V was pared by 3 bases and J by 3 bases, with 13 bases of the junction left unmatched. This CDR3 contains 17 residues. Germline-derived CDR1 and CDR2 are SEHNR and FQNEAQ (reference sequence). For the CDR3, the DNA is TGTGCCAGCAGCTTGGCCCTTGGGCGGGGGGAAGACTACGAGCAGTACTTC. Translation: CASSLALGRGEDYEQYF.